This T cell receptor beta chain was captured in a study of radiation and T cells in renal cell carcinoma. Findings of the study overall: Top tumor clonotypes rose in blood 2 weeks post-radiation, then contracted. Baseline intratumoral clonotype presence is unknown without pretreatment biopsies.

The data were produced by immunoSEQ multiplex PCR, yet TCRdb's version contains in-frame clones alone and is incomplete. This repertoire shows tens of thousands of clones, about 85% found once; its top ten account for approximately 30%. Time point: blood 4 weeks post-SBRT, at nephrectomy. Treatment in this sample: 15 Gy SBRT to primary tumor, nephrectomy 4 weeks later. After SBRT, blood was collected at 2 and 4 weeks, plus baseline. The tumor was a clear cell renal cell carcinoma. As to this clone: The target antigen is unknown.

The CDR3 covers 14 residues. V gave up 8 bases and J gave up 2 bases; unmatched junction bases: 7. From germline, CDR1 is MNHNS and CDR2 SASEGT. The rearrangement joins TRBV6-1 to TRBJ2-7, with 9 bases aligning to TRBD1. The sequencing used blood, collected from a patient whose treatment included radiotherapy and nephrectomy. The sequence was collected from a man aged 55-75 years with renal cell carcinoma. The CDR3 protein is CASRADRGAYEQYF. The DNA for the CDR3 is TGTGCCAGCCGGGCCGACAGGGGGGCCTACGAGCAGTACTTC.